This TCR beta chain was sequenced in a study of cytomegalovirus exposure and HLA in healthy donors. The study, taken as a whole, reports: It was confirmed in vitro that three of the CMV-associated chains were specific for CMV antigens. Exclusion applied to some V segments, including TRBV6-2 and TRBV6-3, as they were indistinguishable.

PCR was performed using 60 Vbeta and 13 Jbeta primers. As originally analysed: The authors later counted 65 million to 80 million unique TCR beta chains, around 9.9 million of them shared. Sequencing used immunoSEQ multiplex PCR; TCRdb keeps in-frame clones, though not all of them. The DNA gave D and trimming, while V, J and clone size come from that table. The data contain under 150,000 clones, 65% to 85% of them singletons. V was shortened by 1 base and J by 5 bases, with 6 bases between the two germline ends. CDR3 length: 13 amino acids. Per germline, CDR1 LGHNA and CDR2 YSLEER. On this clone: Antigen specificity is unknown.

Every donor was a healthy person donating bone marrow. This receptor was obtained from a male donor in good health and CMV-seronegative. What was sequenced was PBMCs. The genes are TRBV4-3 and TRBJ2-1; D is undetermined. CDR3 sequence (DNA): TGCGCCAGCAGCCAAGGGGCAGACAATGAGCAGTTCTTC. It is translated as CASSQGADNEQFF.